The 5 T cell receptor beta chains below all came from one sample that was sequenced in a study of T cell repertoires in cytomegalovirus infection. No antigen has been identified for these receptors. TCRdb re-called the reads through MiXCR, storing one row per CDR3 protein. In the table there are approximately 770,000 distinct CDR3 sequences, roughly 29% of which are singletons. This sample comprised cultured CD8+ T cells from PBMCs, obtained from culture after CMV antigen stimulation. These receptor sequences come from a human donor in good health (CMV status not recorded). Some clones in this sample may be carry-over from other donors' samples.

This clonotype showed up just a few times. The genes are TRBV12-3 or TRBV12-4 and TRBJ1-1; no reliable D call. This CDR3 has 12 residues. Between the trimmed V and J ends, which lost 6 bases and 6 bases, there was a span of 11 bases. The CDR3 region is CASSFLQPEAFF. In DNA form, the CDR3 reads TGTGCCAGCAGCTTCTTACAGCCTGAAGCTTTCTTT.

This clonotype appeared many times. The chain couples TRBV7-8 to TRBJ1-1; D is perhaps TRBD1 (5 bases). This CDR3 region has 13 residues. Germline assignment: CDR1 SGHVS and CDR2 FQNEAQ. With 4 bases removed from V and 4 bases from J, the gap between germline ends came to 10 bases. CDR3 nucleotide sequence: TGTGCCAGCAGCTCCCCAGGGTTCACTGAAGCTTTCTTT. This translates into CASSSPGFTEAFF.

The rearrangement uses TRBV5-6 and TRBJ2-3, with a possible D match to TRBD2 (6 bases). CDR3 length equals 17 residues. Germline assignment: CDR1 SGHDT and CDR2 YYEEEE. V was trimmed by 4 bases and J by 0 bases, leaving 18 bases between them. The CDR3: CASSVGGLTRSTDTQYF. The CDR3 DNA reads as TGTGCCAGCAGCGTGGGGGGACTGACGCGAAGCACAGATACGCAGTATTTT. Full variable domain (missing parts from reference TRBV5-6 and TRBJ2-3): DAGVTQSPTHLIKTRGQQVTLRCSPKSGHDTVSWYQQALGQGPQFIFQYYEEEERQRGNFPDRFSGHQFPNYSSELNVNALLLGDSALYLCASSVGGLTRSTDTQYFGPGTRLTVL.

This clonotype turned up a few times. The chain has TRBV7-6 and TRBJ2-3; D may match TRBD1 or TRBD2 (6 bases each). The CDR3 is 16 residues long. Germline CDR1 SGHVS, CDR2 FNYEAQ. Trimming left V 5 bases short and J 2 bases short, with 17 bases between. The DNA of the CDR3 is TGTGCCAGCAGCCCCGGAGGGGGGATACTCACAGATACGCAGTATTTT. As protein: CASSPGGGILTDTQYF. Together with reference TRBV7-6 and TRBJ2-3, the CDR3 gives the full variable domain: GAGVSQSPRYKVTKRGQDVALRCDPISGHVSLYWYRQALGQGPEFLTYFNYEAQQDKSGLPNDRFSAERPEGSISTLTIQRTEQRDSAMYRCASSPGGGILTDTQYFGPGTRLTVL.

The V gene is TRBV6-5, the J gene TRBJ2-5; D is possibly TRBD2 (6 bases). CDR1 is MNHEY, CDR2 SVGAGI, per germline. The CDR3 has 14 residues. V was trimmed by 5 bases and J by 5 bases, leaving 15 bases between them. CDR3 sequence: CASSPPGEVETQYF. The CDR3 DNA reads TGTGCCAGCAGTCCGCCCGGGGAGGTGGAGACCCAGTACTTC.